A selection of T cell receptor beta chains follows, all from one sample in a study of response to subunit inactivated influenza vaccine. MiXCR, applied by TCRdb to the RT-PCR reads, yields one record per CDR3 protein. The sample shows about 180,000 distinct CDR3 sequences, around 9.2% of them seen only once. Here the sequenced sample was non-naive T cells sorted from PBMCs, taken on the day of vaccination. The origin of the receptors is a man over 45 who received an inactivated influenza vaccine. Each CDR3 is given with its conserved first and last residue. The D gene is left open where the match is weak. The size entry is marked missing in some rows and otherwise reads once, few, many or a size class.

>TRBJ1-2|TRBV7-9|many|TRBD1
TGTGCCAGCGGAGGCCTCGGGACAGGGGTTTACGGCTACACCTTC
CASGGLGTGVYGYTF
>TRBJ1-2|TRBV29-1|-|-
TGCAGCGTTGCAGGCGGCGGCTATGGCTACACCTTC
CSVAGGGYGYTF
>TRBJ2-1|TRBV5-5|-|TRBD2
TGTGCCAGCAGCCCGGGACTAGCGGGGTTCAATGAGCAGTTCTTC
CASSPGLAGFNEQFF
>TRBJ2-2|TRBV11-2|few|-
TGTGCCAGCAGCTTAGTTGCTGGGGCAGTCACCGGGGAGCTGTTTTTT
CASSLVAGAVTGELFF
>TRBJ2-1|TRBV6-5|-|-
TGTGCCAGCAGTTACTCGGGGGGTAGGCTAGCCTCCAATGAGCAGTTCTTC
CASSYSGGRLASNEQFF
>TRBJ2-5|TRBV11-3|few|-
TGTGCCAGCAGCTTAGGGCAGCCGGAGACCCAGTACTTC
CASSLGQPETQYF
>TRBJ2-1|TRBV5-1|many|TRBD2
TGCGCCAGCAGCGTCGGGACTAGCGGGAGAAGAGAGCAGTTCTTC
CASSVGTSGRREQFF
>TRBJ1-4|TRBV20-1|many|TRBD1
TGCAGTGCTCCAGGGGGGCCTAATGAAAAACTGTTTTTT
CSAPGGPNEKLFF
>TRBJ2-1|TRBV20-1|few|TRBD2
TGCAGTGCCGGCGGAGCGGGGGGTCCAAATGAGCAGTTCTTC
CSAGGAGGPNEQFF
>TRBJ2-7|TRBV27|-|TRBD2
TGTGCCAGCAGTTTATCGATTAGCGGGACGTACGAGCAGTACTTC
CASSLSISGTYEQYF
>TRBJ2-7|TRBV7-2|few|TRBD2
TGTGCCAGCACAATCGGACTAGCGGGGACCTACGAGCAGTACTTC
CASTIGLAGTYEQYF
>TRBJ2-2|TRBV24-1|-|TRBD1
TGTGCCACCAGTGTTACCGGGACAGGGGACACCGGGGAGCTGTTTTTT
CATSVTGTGDTGELFF
>TRBJ1-5|TRBV6-1|-|TRBD1
TGTGCCAGCAGGCCCACAGGGGTTAATCAGCCCCAGCATTTT
CASRPTGVNQPQHF
>TRBJ2-1|TRBV4-3|few|-
TGCGCCAGCAGCCAAGTAAGCGGGCAAGGGGAGCAGTTCTTC
CASSQVSGQGEQFF
>TRBJ2-3|TRBV5-1|many|-
TGCGCCAGCAGCTTGGCCGCCAGCACAGATACGCAGTATTTT
CASSLAASTDTQYF
>TRBJ1-6|TRBV27|few|-
TGTGCCAGCAAAATGGGGGGCCACGCGAATTCACCCCTCCACTTT
CASKMGGHANSPLHF
>TRBJ2-7|TRBV7-8|few|-
TGTGCCAGCAGCTTAAGGGGTGCGGGCACCAGGATCCCCTACGAGCAGTACTTC
CASSLRGAGTRIPYEQYF
>TRBJ1-3|TRBV12-3/TRBV12-4|many|-
TGTGCCAGCAGCCTAGGGGTTTCTGATGGAAACACCATATATTTT
CASSLGVSDGNTIYF
>TRBJ2-1|TRBV7-3|few|TRBD2
TGTGCCAGCAGCCCCGTAGCGGGAACTTACAATGAGCAGTTCTTC
CASSPVAGTYNEQFF
>TRBJ2-5|TRBV11-2|-|-
TGTGCCAGCAGCGACCCGGTGGGGGCTACGGAGACCCAGTACTTC
CASSDPVGATETQYF
>TRBJ2-1|TRBV7-6|-|TRBD2
TGTGCCAGCAGGGGTCCGGGACTATGGAATGAGCAGTTCTTC
CASRGPGLWNEQFF
>TRBJ2-5|TRBV4-2|many|-
TGTGCCAGCAGCCAAGATCGGGACGGGCCAGAGACCCAGTACTTC
CASSQDRDGPETQYF
>TRBJ2-3|TRBV6-1|-|TRBD2
TGTGCCAGCAGTGGGTTTATAGCGGGAAGCACAGATACGCAGTATTTT
CASSGFIAGSTDTQYF
>TRBJ2-5|TRBV7-3|-|TRBD1
TGTGCCAGCAGTTCGGGACAGGAAGAGACCCAGTACTTC
CASSSGQEETQYF
>TRBJ1-5|TRBV20-1|many|-
TGCAGTGCTAGTATGCAGGGGATCGGGGGCAATCAGCCCCAGCATTTT
CSASMQGIGGNQPQHF
>TRBJ2-2|TRBV6-1|few|-
TGTGCCAGCAAGGATCCAGGGAACACCGGGGAGCTGTTTTTT
CASKDPGNTGELFF
>TRBJ2-1|TRBV12-3/TRBV12-4|many|-
TGTGCCAGCAGTTTAGGAGGGGGCGGGATCAGGGTTAGTGAGCAGTTCTTC
CASSLGGGGIRVSEQFF
>TRBJ2-6|TRBV30|few|-
TGTGCCTGGAGTGTACTAAAGGAGCTCTCTGGGGCCAACGTCCTGACTTTC
CAWSVLKELSGANVLTF
>TRBJ2-1|TRBV2|many|TRBD2
TGTGCCGACCGGGACTATAACAATGAGCAGTTCTTC
CADRDYNNEQFF
>TRBJ1-4|TRBV6-2/TRBV6-3|many|TRBD1
TGTGCCAGCAGTCCGGGACAGCGAACAACTAATGAAAAACTGTTTTTT
CASSPGQRTTNEKLFF
>TRBJ2-1|TRBV4-1|few|TRBD2
TGCGCCAGCAGCCAAGATAGAATAGCGGGGGACAATGAGCAGTTCTTC
CASSQDRIAGDNEQFF
>TRBJ2-1|TRBV20-1|few|-
TGCAGTGCTAACTTACCTGGGCGGGGTCACAATGAGCAGTTCTTC
CSANLPGRGHNEQFF
>TRBJ2-7|TRBV5-1|few|TRBD1
TGCGCCAGCAGCTTGGCCCCCGGGACAGATTCTTACGAGCAGTACTTC
CASSLAPGTDSYEQYF
>TRBJ1-6|TRBV3-1|few|-
TGTGCCAGCAGCCAAGGGATAATGGGGAATTCACCCCTCCACTTT
CASSQGIMGNSPLHF
>TRBJ2-3|TRBV7-9|many|TRBD2
TGTGCCAGCAGCCCCGGGACTAGCGGGAGATTTTTT
CASSPGTSGRFF
>TRBJ2-5|TRBV2|-|-
TGTGCCAGCAGCCAACTAGGAAGGGACCAAGAGACCCAGTACTTC
CASSQLGRDQETQYF
>TRBJ2-2|TRBV28|few|TRBD2
TGTGCCAGCAGCCAGTCGGGGGGGGAATCCGGGGAGCTGTTTTTT
CASSQSGGESGELFF
>TRBJ2-3|TRBV5-1|-|TRBD2
TGCGCCAGCAGCTTAGGAGGGAGGGGCTACACAGATACGCAGTATTTT
CASSLGGRGYTDTQYF
>TRBJ2-2|TRBV6-1|many|-
TGTGCCAGCAAGGGGACACGCTCGAACACCGGGGAGCTGTTTTTT
CASKGTRSNTGELFF
>TRBJ2-1|TRBV5-6|-|-
TGTGCCAGCAGATTCGCAGGGGTCTTCTACAATGAGCAGTTCTTC
CASRFAGVFYNEQFF
>TRBJ1-1|TRBV4-3|many|-
TGCGCCAGCAGCCAAGGGGTCGGCTTGAACACTGAAGCTTTCTTT
CASSQGVGLNTEAFF
>TRBJ2-2|TRBV11-2|many|-
TGTGCCAGCAGCTTAGATCCCACCAGGGAGCTGTTTTTT
CASSLDPTRELFF
>TRBJ2-6|TRBV20-1|-|-
TGCAGTGCTAGAGGGGACGGGCAGGGAGCAGGGGCCAACGTCCTGACTTTC
CSARGDGQGAGANVLTF
>TRBJ2-1|TRBV20-1|-|TRBD2
TGCAGTGCCAGGGAGGGGCGGGACCGCTCCTACGAGCAGTTCTTC
CSAREGRDRSYEQFF
>TRBJ1-2|TRBV28|many|-
TGTGCCAGCAGCACTCTTAACTATGGCTACACCTTC
CASSTLNYGYTF
>TRBJ1-2|TRBV29-1|-|-
TGCAGCGCCATTATTGGGGGGCACATCTATGGCTACACCTTC
CSAIIGGHIYGYTF
>TRBJ2-3|TRBV5-4|many|TRBD2
TGTGCCAGCAGCTCCGGGACTAGCGGGAGGACTAGCACAGATACGCAGTATTTT
CASSSGTSGRTSTDTQYF
>TRBJ2-2|TRBV6-5|few|TRBD2
TGTGCCAGCAGCTTAGCGGGGGGGCCAGACACCGGGGAGCTGTTTTTT
CASSLAGGPDTGELFF
>TRBJ2-5|TRBV20-1|-|TRBD1
TGCAGTGCTAGCCGATATAGGGACAGGGGCCGAGAGACCCAGTACTTC
CSASRYRDRGRETQYF
>TRBJ2-3|TRBV11-2|many|-
TGTGCCAGCAGCTTATTCGGCACAGATACGCAGTATTTT
CASSLFGTDTQYF
>TRBJ2-7|TRBV29-1|many|-
TGCAGCGTTGCGCCGGGGGGCGACGAGCAGTACTTC
CSVAPGGDEQYF
>TRBJ1-6|TRBV6-2/TRBV6-3|few|TRBD1
TGTGCCAGCCAAACCGGGACAGCCCTCCACTTT
CASQTGTALHF
>TRBJ1-4|TRBV28|-|-
TGTGCCAGCAGTTTAGAACGGGGTCGGGATGAAAAACTGTTTTTT
CASSLERGRDEKLFF
>TRBJ2-1|TRBV28|few|TRBD2
TGTGCCAGCAGTTTAAAACCGTGGACTAGCGGGAGCTACAATGAGCAGTTCTTC
CASSLKPWTSGSYNEQFF
>TRBJ2-2|TRBV29-1|many|-
TGCAGCGTTGATCGGGGGCGGGGATCCGGGGAGCTGTTTTTT
CSVDRGRGSGELFF
>TRBJ2-2|TRBV5-4|-|TRBD1
TGTGCCAGCAGCTCAAAGACAGGGGAGAACACCGGGGAGCTGTTTTTT
CASSSKTGENTGELFF
>TRBJ1-3|TRBV5-6|-|-
TGTGCCAGCAGCTTGGCCTTAAACGGAAGAAACACCATATATTTT
CASSLALNGRNTIYF
>TRBJ1-2|TRBV6-5|-|TRBD1
TGTGCCAGCAGTTACCTGAGGACAGGGGGAGGGTATGGCTACACCTTC
CASSYLRTGGGYGYTF